This T cell receptor beta chain appears in the sequencing data of a study of human T cells and chemical hapten exposure. Trimming cost V 5 bases and J 5 bases; bases outside gene matches: 7. This CDR3 has 13 residues. Germline V CDR1 and CDR2: DFQATT, SNEGSKA (reference sequence). Time point given: patch test 1, 2 weeks after DPC sensitization. Treatment denoted: therapeutic diphenylcyclopropenone sensitization with weekly scalp DPC. Library construction involved attaching unique molecular identifiers to individual cDNA molecules, which allowed quantitative, reproducible TCR counting. TCRdb reprocessed the RACE reads with MiXCR, giving one entry per CDR3 protein. This table holds about 380,000 distinct CDR3 sequences, roughly 4.8% found once.

V gene TRBV20-1 combines with J gene TRBJ2-5; 8 bases map to TRBD1. This clonotype originated in a woman between 45 and 65 years old with alopecia areata. Some clones in this sample may be carry-over from other donors' samples. Material: whole blood, obtained in connection with sensitization to the hapten diphenylcyclopropenone (DPC). CDR3 DNA sequence: TGCAGTGCTTCGGACAGGGCCGGTGAGACCCAGTACTTC. This gives the protein CSASDRAGETQYF.